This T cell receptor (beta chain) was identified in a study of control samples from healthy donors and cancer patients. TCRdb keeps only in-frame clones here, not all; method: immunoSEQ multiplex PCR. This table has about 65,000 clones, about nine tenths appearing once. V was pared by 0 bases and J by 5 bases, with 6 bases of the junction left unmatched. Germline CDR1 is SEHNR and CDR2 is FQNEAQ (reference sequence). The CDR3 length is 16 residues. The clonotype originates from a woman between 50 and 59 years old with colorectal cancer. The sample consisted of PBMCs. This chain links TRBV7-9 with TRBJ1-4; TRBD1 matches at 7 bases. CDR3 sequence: CASSLARATGNEKLFF. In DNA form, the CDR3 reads TGTGCCAGCAGCTTAGCAAGGGCGACAGGGAATGAAAAACTGTTTTTT.